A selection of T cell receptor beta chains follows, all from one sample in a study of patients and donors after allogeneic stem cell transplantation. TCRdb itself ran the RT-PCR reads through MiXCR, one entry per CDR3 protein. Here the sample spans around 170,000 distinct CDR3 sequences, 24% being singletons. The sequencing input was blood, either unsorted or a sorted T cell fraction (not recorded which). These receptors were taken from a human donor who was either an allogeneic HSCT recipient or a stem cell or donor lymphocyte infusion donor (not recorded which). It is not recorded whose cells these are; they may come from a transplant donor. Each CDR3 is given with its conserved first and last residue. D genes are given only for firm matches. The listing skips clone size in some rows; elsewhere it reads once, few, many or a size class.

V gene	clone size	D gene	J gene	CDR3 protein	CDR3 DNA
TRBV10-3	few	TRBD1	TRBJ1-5	CAISDSGGYQPQHF	TGTGCCATCAGTGATTCAGGGGGATATCAGCCCCAGCATTTT
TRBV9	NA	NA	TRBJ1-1	CASSVYGGTEAFF	TGTGCCAGCAGCGTCTACGGGGGCACTGAAGCTTTCTTT
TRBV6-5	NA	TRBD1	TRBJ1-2	CASSGQGASYGYTF	TGTGCCAGCAGTGGACAGGGGGCGTCTTATGGCTACACCTTC
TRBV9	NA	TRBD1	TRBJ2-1	CASSVHPGGGNEQFF	TGTGCCAGCAGCGTCCATCCAGGGGGCGGGAATGAGCAGTTCTTC
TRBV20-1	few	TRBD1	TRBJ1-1	CSARVGTGYLNTEAFF	TGCAGTGCTAGAGTGGGGACAGGGTACTTGAACACTGAAGCTTTCTTT
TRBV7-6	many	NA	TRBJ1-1	CASSSLDLLATNTEAFF	TGTGCCAGCAGCTCTCTAGACCTACTTGCCACGAACACTGAAGCTTTCTTT
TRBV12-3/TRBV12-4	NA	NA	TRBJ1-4	CASSYLGVELLEKLFF	TGTGCCAGCAGTTACCTTGGAGTGGAGTTACTTGAAAAACTGTTTTTT
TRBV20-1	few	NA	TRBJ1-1	CSASRSYTEAFF	TGCAGTGCTAGTAGGAGTTACACTGAAGCTTTCTTT
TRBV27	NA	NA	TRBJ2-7	CASRGAGSYEQYF	TGTGCCAGCAGAGGTGCAGGGAGCTACGAGCAGTACTTC
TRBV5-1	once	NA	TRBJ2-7	CASSTTSSYEQYF	TGCGCCAGCAGCACGACTAGTTCCTACGAGCAGTACTTC